This T cell receptor beta chain was recovered during a study of blood T cell repertoires in COVID-19. The overall study: Sources were T cells, B-cell-depleted T cells, or PBMCs; the material itself was cDNA or gDNA.

The CDR3 consists of 16 residues. The germline V gene encodes CDR1 SGHAT and CDR2 FQNNGV. V gave up 5 bases and J gave up 5 bases, with 21 bases separating them. Original analysis: For nucleated cells, counts were estimated from reference gene primer amplification. Repertoires were generated with immunoSEQ multiplex PCR, while TCRdb's copy carries only in-frame clones and drops some. The DNA was the basis for D and trimming; V, J and clone size are from that table. This table holds roughly 320,000 clones, around 86% found once. Participant ages covered roughly 18 to 89 years across 20 to 30 US areas. This chain connects TRBV11-2 to TRBJ2-5; tentatively, D is TRBD1 (6 bases). The sample was PBMCs or T cells enriched from blood (not recorded which). The source is a man aged 25-40 years who had recovered from COVID-19. Here the CDR3 DNA reads TGTGCCAGCAGCCCCCCCCTCGGACAGCCCCATGAGACCCAGTACTTC. It encodes CASSPPLGQPHETQYF.